What follows are 29 T cell receptor beta chains derived from one specimen sequenced in a study of breast tumors, draining lymph nodes, adjacent tissues. TCRdb reprocessed the multiplex PCR reads via MiXCR and lists one record per CDR3 protein. The data hold approximately 100,000 distinct CDR3 sequences, with around 20% observed a single time. Samples came from axillary lymph nodes draining the breast cancer. The specimen sequenced was axillary lymph node tissue. Receptors were obtained from a female donor with breast cancer. Some clones in this sample may be carry-over from other donors' samples.

This clonotype was seen ten or more times. This chain links TRBV15 with TRBJ1-5; no clear D gene. Trimming removed 3 bases from V and 3 bases from J, with 15 bases in between. Germline V gives CDR1 LNHNV, CDR2 YYDKDF (reference sequence). This CDR3 spans 16 amino acids. For the CDR3, the DNA is TGTGCCACCAGCAGCAAATCATGGGCTGCCAATCAGCCCCAGCATTTT. It specifies CATSSKSWAANQPQHF.

The rearrangement links TRBV2 to TRBJ2-5; 7 positions agree with TRBD1. Germline CDR1 is SNHLY and CDR2 is FYNNEI. This CDR3 is built from 12 residues. V lost 6 bases to trimming and J lost 6 bases; unmatched junction nucleotides: 4. CDR3 nucleotides: TGTGCCAGCAGACAGGGGACGAAGACCCAGTACTTC. Its protein is CASRQGTKTQYF.

This clonotype was observed at least ten times. The chain links TRBV6-6 to TRBJ2-7; D unresolved. Germline V lookup: CDR1 MNHNY, CDR2 SVGAGI (reference sequence). The V end was cut by 8 bases, the J end by 5 bases, with 19 bases between. This CDR3 has 14 residues. The CDR3, as DNA: TGTGCCAGCCACGCGACGTCTTGGCGAGACGAGCAGTACTTC. Translation: CASHATSWRDEQYF.

Turning to this clonotype: Since a much larger clone is just one base distant, this may be a read error. The chain carries TRBV2 and TRBJ2-3; 8 nucleotides align to TRBD1. CDR3 length equals 14 residues. Per the germline V gene, CDR1 is SNHLY and CDR2 is FYNNEI. This CDR3 is CASSGAGGTDAQYF. The CDR3 DNA reads as TGTGCCAGCAGTGGGGCAGGGGGCACAGATGCGCAGTATTTT.

This clonotype has a count of ten or more. The chain is built from TRBV6-5 and TRBJ2-7; TRBD1 agrees at 8 bases. This CDR3 comprises 14 residues. Germline V gene sequence: CDR1 MNHEY, CDR2 SVGAGI. The junction had 3 bases not matched to a gene; V was cut back by 0 bases and J by 5 bases. In nucleotides, the CDR3 is TGTGCCAGCAGTTACTCTCGCAGGGGGCACGAGCAGTACTTC. Translated: CASSYSRRGHEQYF.

The table lists this clonotype with many counts. The chain recombines TRBV7-9 with TRBJ2-5; D call uncertain. Trimming left V 4 bases short and J 1 base short, with 10 bases between. Germline V gene lookup returns CDR1 SEHNR and CDR2 FQNEAQ (reference sequence). The CDR3 loop spans 14 amino acids. This chain's CDR3 is CASSSAGLQETQYF. The CDR3 DNA reads as TGTGCCAGCAGCTCGGCAGGCCTCCAAGAGACCCAGTACTTC.

This clonotype has a count of ten or more. The CDR3 sequence is CASSVEGSGATKTQYF. CDR3 DNA: TGTGCCAGCAGCGTAGAGGGTAGCGGGGCCACGAAGACCCAGTACTTC. The gene calls are TRBV9 and TRBJ2-5; TRBD2 matches 8 bases. The CDR3 spans 16 residues. V dropped 0 bases and J dropped 6; count of bases not matched to a gene: 10. Germline assignment: CDR1 SGDLS and CDR2 YYNGEE.

This clonotype occurred many times. This sequence joins TRBV20-1 and TRBJ2-3; tentative D call: TRBD1 (5 bases). Per germline, CDR1 DFQATT and CDR2 SNEGSKA (reference sequence). The CDR3 is 11 residues long. V lost 0 bases to trimming and J lost 8 bases, with 6 bases between them. Written as DNA, the CDR3 is TGCAGTGCTAGAGAAGGGGCTACGCAGTATTTT. Its protein product is CSAREGATQYF.

In its sample, this clonotype was seen many times. V and J are TRBV3-1 and TRBJ2-7; 10 bases line up with TRBD2. V was pared by 0 bases and J by 0 bases, with 2 bases of the junction left unmatched. The germline gives CDR1 LGHDT, CDR2 YNNKEL (reference sequence). This CDR3 spans 16 amino acids. The CDR3 is CASSQEGLAHSYEQYF. The CDR3 region has the DNA TGTGCCAGCAGCCAAGAGGGACTAGCGCACTCCTACGAGCAGTACTTC.

This clonotype was counted many times. The chain joins TRBV7-8 to TRBJ2-3, with D perhaps TRBD2 (6 bases). The CDR3 is 16 residues long. Germline V gene data show CDR1 as SGHVS and CDR2 as FQNEAQ. Trimming stripped 5 bases from V and 8 bases from J, with 23 bases between. Written as DNA, the CDR3 is TGTGCCAGCAGCAAAGAAAGGGGACTCTCGAGGGGTACGCAGTATTTT. It yields the protein CASSKERGLSRGTQYF.

This clonotype was observed many times. V is TRBV7-9 and J is TRBJ1-5, with a weak D call TRBD1 (6 bases). The germline V gene has CDR1 SEHNR and CDR2 FQNEAQ (reference sequence). The CDR3 totals 12 residues. The V and J ends lost 5 bases and 6 bases respectively, with 8 bases between them. CDR3 sequence reads: CASSEGGQPQHF. DNA for the CDR3: TGTGCCAGCAGCGAGGGGGGTCAGCCCCAGCATTTT.

This clonotype was counted at least ten times. The rearrangement links TRBV5-1 to TRBJ1-4, with 10 positions matching TRBD1. Looked up from germline, CDR1 is SGHRS and CDR2 is YFSETQ. After removal of 0 bases from V and 9 bases from J, the junction contained 2 bases not matched to a gene. There are 14 residues in the CDR3. The CDR3 loop is CASSLGQGAKKLFF. Here the CDR3 DNA reads TGCGCCAGCAGCTTGGGACAGGGGGCGAAAAAACTGTTTTTT.

As regards this clonotype: Given a much more abundant clone one base away, this may be a read error. The V call is TRBV14, the J call TRBJ2-6; 7 bases line up with TRBD2. J gave up 5 bases and V 1 base, and 2 bases lay outside the gene matches. CDR1 SGHDN and CDR2 FVKESK come from the germline V gene. CDR3 size: 15 residues. The CDR3 DNA sequence: TGTGCCAGCAGCCAAGGCGGGGGTCGGGCCAACGTCCTGACTTTC. Its protein is CASSQGGGRANVLTF. Drawing the rest from reference TRBV14 and TRBJ2-6, the complete variable domain is EAGVTQFPSHSVIEKGQTVTLRCDPISGHDNLYWYRRVMGKEIKFLLHFVKESKQDESGMPNNRFLAERTGGTYSTLKVQPAELEDSGVYFCASSQGGGRANVLTFGAGSRLTVL.

This clonotype was observed at least ten times. The rearrangement joins TRBV5-5 to TRBJ2-6; D ambiguous. The CDR3 is made up of 17 amino acids. V lost 3 bases to trimming and J lost 0 bases, with 13 bases between them. Germline lookup yields CDR1 SGHKS and CDR2 YYEKEE (reference sequence). DNA for the CDR3: TGTGCCAGCAGCTGGACCCTACGGAGCTCTGGGGCCAACGTCCTGACTTTC. Translation: CASSWTLRSSGANVLTF.

As to this clonotype: This CDR3 fails to terminate in the conserved phenylalanine or tryptophan, so it likely reflects a read error. It is unclear where the CDR3 begins or ends on the DNA, so no DNA is shown, and the CDR3 is as TCRdb lists it. The J gene is TRBJ2-1, the V gene TRBV9; TRBD1, the table's D call, lacks a check against the DNA. CDR1 and CDR2 (germline): SGDLS, YYNGEE. Including both end residues, the CDR3 is 13 amino acids long. The CDR3 protein is CATGQGQGNEQLL.

This clonotype was observed at least ten times. The rearrangement joins TRBV7-3 to TRBJ2-7, with unresolved D. The germline V gene encodes CDR1 SGHTA and CDR2 FQGTGA. V was trimmed by 2 bases and J by 3 bases, leaving 8 bases between them. The CDR3 spans 13 residues. CDR3 in DNA: TGTGCCAGCAGCTTAGGGGAAAGCTACGAGCAGTACTTC. Amino acids: CASSLGESYEQYF.

This clonotype showed up many times. This chain joins TRBV24-1 and TRBJ2-1; 14 positions match TRBD2. The length of the CDR3 is 20 residues. J gave up 6 bases and V 1 base, and 13 bases lay outside the gene matches. In germline, CDR1 is KGHDR, CDR2 SFDVKD. The DNA of the CDR3 is TGTGCCACCAGTGATTTTGTTGGGACTAGCGGGAGAGGGGGATTCAATGAGCAGTTCTTC. Translated: CATSDFVGTSGRGGFNEQFF.

This clonotype was detected once. The chain couples TRBV29-1 to TRBJ1-1, with 11 bases that match TRBD1. Germline CDR1 and CDR2: SQVTM and ANQGSEA. J gave up 5 bases and V 4 bases, and 3 bases lay outside the gene matches. There are 13 residues in the CDR3. The CDR3 reads CSVGDRGGTEAFF. CDR3 nucleotide sequence: TGCAGCGTTGGGGACAGGGGGGGAACTGAAGCTTTCTTT.

In this sample, this clonotype turned up many times. This chain joins TRBV5-6 and TRBJ1-2; D is uncertain. Germline CDR1 and CDR2: SGHDT and YYEEEE. V gave up 1 base and J gave up 4 bases, with 14 bases separating them. CDR3 length: 15 residues. The CDR3 DNA follows: TGTGCCAGCAGCTTGTATCGGGTGGCTTTCTATGGCTACACCTTC. Protein product: CASSLYRVAFYGYTF.

About this clonotype itself: Since a much larger clone is just one base distant, this may be a read error. The chain combines TRBV14 with TRBJ2-7, with D unclear. The V gene's germline CDR1 is SGHDN and CDR2 FVKESK. The CDR3 covers 16 residues. CDR3 protein: CAGSQKALRPPYEQYF. The CDR3 coding sequence is TGTGCCGGCAGCCAAAAGGCCCTCAGGCCTCCCTACGAGCAGTACTTC.

This clonotype was found once. V is TRBV4-1 and J is TRBJ1-1; 8 nucleotides line up with TRBD1. Germline CDR1 is MGHRA and CDR2 is YSYEKL. V lost 3 bases to trimming and J lost 1 base; unmatched junction nucleotides: 4. The CDR3 has 15 residues. The CDR3 loop is CASSHTDRGNTEAFF. The CDR3 DNA reads as TGCGCCAGCAGCCATACCGACAGGGGGAACACTGAAGCTTTCTTT.

Details on this clonotype: This sequence may be a read error, since a much larger clone differs from it by one base. V usage is TRBV30 and J usage is TRBJ2-7; 7 bases line up with TRBD2. The CDR3 is made up of 14 amino acids. Germline V CDR1 and CDR2: GTSNPN, SVGIG (reference sequence). The V segment lost 3 bases and the J segment 2 bases; nucleotides outside the gene matches: 7. CDR3: CAWSTRGVPYEQYF. In DNA form, the CDR3 reads TGTGCCTGGAGCACACGGGGGGTCCCCTACGAGCAGTACTTC.

This clonotype was found many times. The gene calls are TRBV3-1 and TRBJ1-6; TRBD1 agrees at 7 bases. The trim removed 4 bases at V and 15 bases at J, leaving 6 bases unmatched. The CDR3 contains 12 residues. The V gene's germline CDR1 is LGHDT and CDR2 YNNKEL (reference sequence). The CDR3 sequence is CASSLGTASLHF. CDR3 in DNA: TGTGCCAGCAGCCTCGGGACAGCTAGCCTCCACTTT. The full variable domain, its missing parts supplied by reference TRBV3-1 and TRBJ1-6, is DTAVSQTPKYLVTQMGNDKSIKCEQNLGHDTMYWYKQDSKKFLKIMFSYNNKELIINETVPNRFSPKSPDKAHLNLHINSLELGDSAVYFCASSLGTASLHFGNGTRLTVT.

In its sample, this clonotype was seen many times. The gene calls are TRBV5-1 and TRBJ2-1; D is undetermined. V was trimmed by 1 base and J by 5 bases, leaving 7 bases between them. This CDR3 has 13 amino acids. Germline V CDR1 and CDR2: SGHRS, YFSETQ. The DNA for the CDR3 is TGCGCCAGCAGCTTGATACAGCACAATGAGCAGTTCTTC. Protein product: CASSLIQHNEQFF. The full variable domain, in which reference TRBV5-1 and TRBJ2-1 provide the parts outside the CDR3, is KAGVTQTPRYLIKTRGQQVTLSCSPISGHRSVSWYQQTPGQGLQFLFEYFSETQRNKGNFPGRFSGRQFSNSRSEMNVSTLELGDSALYLCASSLIQHNEQFFGPGTRLTVL.

This clonotype was counted many times. The CDR3 reads CASSFLGGAANEKLFF. The DNA for the CDR3 is TGTGCCAGCAGCTTTCTCGGGGGGGCCGCTAATGAAAAACTGTTTTTT. V usage is TRBV11-3 and J usage is TRBJ1-4; possibly TRBD1 for D (6 bases). The germline gives CDR1 SGHNT, CDR2 YENEEA. The CDR3 totals 16 residues. Trimming shortened V by 3 bases and J by 3 bases, and 14 bases separated the two germline ends.

Of note for this clonotype: A much larger clone lies a single base off, so this may be a read error. The rearrangement uses TRBV19 and TRBJ2-2; the D is unclear. The CDR3 sequence is 13 residues long. Germline CDR1 LNHDA, CDR2 SQIVND (reference sequence). The V and J ends lost 6 bases and 9 bases respectively, with 14 bases between them. The CDR3 loop reads CASRGENNRELFF. As DNA, the CDR3 is TGTGCCAGTAGAGGCGAGAACAACCGGGAGCTGTTTTTT.

This chain uses TRBV12-3 or TRBV12-4 with TRBJ2-7; D tentatively fits TRBD1 or TRBD2 (5 bases each). The CDR3 extends over 12 amino acids. V was trimmed by 10 bases and J by 3 bases, leaving 13 bases between them. This chain's CDR3 is CAIPRDGYEQYF. As DNA, the CDR3 is TGTGCCATCCCCCGGGACGGCTACGAGCAGTACTTC.

A note on this clonotype: One base away lies a much larger clone, so this may be a sequencing read error. J is TRBJ1-4 and V is TRBV7-9; D possibly corresponds to TRBD1 (6 bases). The CDR3 runs to 15 residues. V was clipped by 2 bases and J by 6 bases, with 13 bases between them. Germline-derived CDR1 and CDR2 are SEHNR and FQNEAQ (reference sequence). The CDR3 reads CASSLRGHPDEKLFF. For the CDR3, the DNA is TGTGCCAGCAGCTTAAGGGGACACCCCGATGAAAAACTGTTTTTT.

On this clonotype: This may be a read error, as it is one base from a much larger clone. This CDR3 fails to terminate in the conserved phenylalanine or tryptophan, so it likely reflects a read error. Here the CDR3 DNA reads TGTGCCAGCAGCTTAGTTCGACAGGGGTACAATGAGCAGTTCGTC. The encoded protein is CASSLVRQGYNEQFV. This chain joins TRBV11-2 and TRBJ2-1; 8 bases are shared with TRBD1. The CDR3 contains 15 residues. V was pared by 1 base and J by 4 bases, with 3 bases of the junction left unmatched. The germline V gene has CDR1 SGHAT and CDR2 FQNNGV.